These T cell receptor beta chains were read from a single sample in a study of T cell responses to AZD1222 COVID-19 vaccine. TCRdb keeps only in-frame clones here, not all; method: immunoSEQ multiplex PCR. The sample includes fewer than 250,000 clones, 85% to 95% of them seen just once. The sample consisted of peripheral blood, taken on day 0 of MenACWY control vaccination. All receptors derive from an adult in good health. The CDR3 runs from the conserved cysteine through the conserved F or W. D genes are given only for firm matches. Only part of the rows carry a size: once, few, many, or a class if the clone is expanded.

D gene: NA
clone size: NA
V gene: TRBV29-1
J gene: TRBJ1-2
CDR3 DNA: TGCAGCGCCGTCGGGGGGCCAAACTATGGCTACACCTTC
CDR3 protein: CSAVGGPNYGYTF

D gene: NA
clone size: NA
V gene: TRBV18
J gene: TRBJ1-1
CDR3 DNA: TGTGCCAGCTCACCAACGCGGGGAGACACTGAAGCTTTCTTT
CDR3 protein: CASSPTRGDTEAFF

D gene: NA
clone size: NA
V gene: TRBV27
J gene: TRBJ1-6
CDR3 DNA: TGTGCCAGCAGTTCGAGGGTGTATAATTCACCCCTCCACTTT
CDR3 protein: CASSSRVYNSPLHF

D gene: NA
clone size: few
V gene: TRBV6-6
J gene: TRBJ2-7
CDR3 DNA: TGTGCCAGCAGTTACTCTCCCAGGGTCTACGAGCAGTACTTC
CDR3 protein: CASSYSPRVYEQYF

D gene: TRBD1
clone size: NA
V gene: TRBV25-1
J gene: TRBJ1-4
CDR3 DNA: TGTGCCAGCAGTGAATCCGGGACAGGAAATGAAAAACTGTTTTTT
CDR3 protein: CASSESGTGNEKLFF

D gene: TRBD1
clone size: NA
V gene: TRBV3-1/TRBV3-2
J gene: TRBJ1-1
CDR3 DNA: TGTGCCAGCAGCCCAGCGGGGACAGTCACAAGTACTGAAGCTTTCTTT
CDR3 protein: CASSPAGTVTSTEAFF

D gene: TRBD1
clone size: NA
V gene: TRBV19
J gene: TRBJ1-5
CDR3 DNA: TGTGCCAGTAGTACAGCCTCCCGGGACAGGGGGCTGAGCAATCAGCCCCAGCATTTT
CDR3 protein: CASSTASRDRGLSNQPQHF

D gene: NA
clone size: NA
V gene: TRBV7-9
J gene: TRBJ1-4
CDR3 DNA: TGTGCCAGCAGCCCAGCCCAGGTTCGAGAAAAACTGTTTTTT
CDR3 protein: CASSPAQVREKLFF

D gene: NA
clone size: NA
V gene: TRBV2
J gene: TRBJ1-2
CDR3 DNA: TGTGCCAGCAACGGACAGTATGACTATGGCTACACCTTC
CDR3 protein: CASNGQYDYGYTF

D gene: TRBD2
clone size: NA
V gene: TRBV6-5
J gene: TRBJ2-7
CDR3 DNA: TGTGCCAGCAGCGCCGGGGCGGGAGTCCACGAGCAGTACTTC
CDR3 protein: CASSAGAGVHEQYF